What follows are 7 T cell receptor beta chains derived from one specimen sequenced in a study of blood T cell repertoires in COVID-19. TCRdb keeps only in-frame clones here, not all; method: immunoSEQ multiplex PCR. The data hold 250,000 to 350,000 clones, with 75% to 95% observed a single time. Sequenced input: peripheral blood. These receptor sequences come from a woman under 40 with COVID-19, enrolled during active disease.

The J gene is TRBJ1-1, the V gene TRBV10-1; possible D gene TRBD1, 5 bases. Trimming pared 5 bases from V and 0 bases from J, leaving 7 bases between. CDR1 is WNHNN and CDR2 is SYGVQD in the germline V gene (reference sequence). CDR3 length: 13 amino acids. In nucleotides, the CDR3 is TGCGCCAGCAGTCAGGGATTGAACACTGAAGCTTTCTTT. Translated, it gives CASSQGLNTEAFF.

The chain links TRBV6-6 to TRBJ2-6, with D perhaps TRBD2 (5 bases). Between the trimmed V and J ends, which lost 2 bases and 4 bases, there was a span of 9 bases. CDR1 is MNHNY, CDR2 SVGAGI, per germline (reference sequence). The CDR3 extends over 15 amino acids. CDR3 DNA sequence: TGTGCCAGCAGTTACGAGGGCGCCGGGGCCAACGTCCTGACTTTC. It codes for CASSYEGAGANVLTF.

The V and J genes are TRBV28 and TRBJ2-5; D might be TRBD2 (5 bases). CDR1 and CDR2 from the germline V gene are MDHEN and SYDVKM. This CDR3 spans 13 amino acids. V dropped 6 bases and J dropped 5 bases, with 13 bases sitting between them. The CDR3 bases are TGTGCCAGCAGGCCTAGCTGGGCGGAGACCCAGTACTTC. Its protein product is CASRPSWAETQYF.

The chain combines TRBV18 with TRBJ2-3; 13 nucleotides align to TRBD2. Germline trimming cut 3 bases from V and 0 bases from J; bases unmatched to any gene: 12. From germline, CDR1 is KGHSH and CDR2 LQKENI. The CDR3 covers 20 residues. CDR3 amino acids: CASSPLPTSGGQSSTDTQYF. CDR3 coding DNA: TGTGCCAGCTCACCGCTCCCGACTAGCGGGGGGCAATCTAGCACAGATACGCAGTATTTT.

The chain joins TRBV7-9 to TRBJ1-3; D perhaps matches TRBD1 (6 bases). The CDR3 consists of 15 residues. V gave up 5 bases and J gave up 5 bases, with 16 bases separating them. Germline lookup yields CDR1 SEHNR and CDR2 FQNEAQ (reference sequence). Here the CDR3 DNA reads TGTGCCAGCAGCCGTGACAGGCTAGGCAGAAACACCATATATTTT. Translating it yields CASSRDRLGRNTIYF.

The chain recombines TRBV19 with TRBJ1-1; a possible D gene is TRBD1 (5 bases). Germline-derived CDR1 and CDR2 are LNHDA and SQIVND (reference sequence). The CDR3 has 14 amino acids. V gave up 4 bases and J gave up 2 bases, with 11 bases separating them. The CDR3 DNA reads TGTGCCAGTAGTACGTCAGGGACTAACACTGAAGCTTTCTTT. Translated: CASSTSGTNTEAFF.

This clone showed up just once. The rearrangement links TRBV20-1 to TRBJ2-7; maybe TRBD2 (6 bases). With 3 bases removed from V and 4 bases from J, the gap between germline ends came to 19 bases. The CDR3 runs 15 residues. CDR1 and CDR2 from the germline V gene are DFQATT and SNEGSKA (reference sequence). The DNA of the CDR3 is TGCAGTGCTAGTGGGGGAGGCCGTGGTCAATACGAGCAGTACTTC. Residues: CSASGGGRGQYEQYF.